This is a list of T cell receptor beta chains from one sample in a study of T cell repertoires in cytomegalovirus infection. TCRdb re-called the reads with MiXCR, one entry per CDR3 protein. The sample holds about 190,000 distinct CDR3 sequences, 28% seen once. The material sequenced was PBMCs. The receptors here all came from a human donor in good health (CMV status not recorded). Some clones in this sample may be carry-over from other donors' samples. CDR3s include the opening cysteine and the closing phenylalanine or tryptophan. The order of the fields is J gene, V gene, D gene, CDR3 protein. The D gene is left open where the match is weak.

J: TRBJ2-1
V: TRBV2
D: -
CDR3: CASSGERGENEQFF

J: TRBJ2-6
V: TRBV6-5
D: -
CDR3: CASSPGDIDSGANVLTF

J: TRBJ2-1
V: TRBV12-3/TRBV12-4
D: -
CDR3: CASSPIGYYNEQFF

J: TRBJ1-4
V: TRBV5-4
D: TRBD1
CDR3: CASSLGTQGATEKLFF

J: TRBJ2-1
V: TRBV12-3/TRBV12-4
D: -
CDR3: CASIGARNEQFF

J: TRBJ1-2
V: TRBV20-1
D: TRBD1
CDR3: CSASPADRGDGYTF

J: TRBJ2-1
V: TRBV2
D: -
CDR3: CASKTSSDNEQFF

J: TRBJ1-6
V: TRBV6-5
D: TRBD1
CDR3: CASSQQGRRDNSPLHF

J: TRBJ1-1
V: TRBV18
D: -
CDR3: CASSGDEGTEAFF

J: TRBJ1-4
V: TRBV4-2
D: TRBD1
CDR3: CASSPWTGEVQYRREKLFF

J: TRBJ2-3
V: TRBV10-3
D: TRBD1
CDR3: CAISDPTGGSTDTQYF

J: TRBJ1-5
V: TRBV6-2/TRBV6-3
D: -
CDR3: CASRQTGISFQPQHF

J: TRBJ2-7
V: TRBV28
D: -
CDR3: CASLGTGWNEQYF

J: TRBJ1-6
V: TRBV20-1
D: TRBD1
CDR3: CSARGGGDSPLHF

J: TRBJ1-1
V: TRBV20-1
D: -
CDR3: CSARPPDGNTEAFF

J: TRBJ1-2
V: TRBV5-1
D: TRBD1
CDR3: CASSLRTGGRDGYTF